The entry below describes one T cell receptor (beta chain). Its matching antigen is unknown. With V trimmed by 0 bases and J by 1 base, 3 bases remained unmatched. There are 16 residues in the CDR3. Germline CDR1 SGHRS, CDR2 YFSETQ. This sample was included in a study of cytomegalovirus exposure and HLA in healthy donors. Broader study findings: An analysis was carried out at a later point. It showed that HLA-associated TCR beta chains were more clonally expanded than equally common non-associated chains.

PCR primers comprised 60 Vbeta and 13 Jbeta primers. The table came from immunoSEQ multiplex PCR; TCRdb's copy has only in-frame clones and leaves some out. The sample has some 180,000 clones, about 81% seen once. V is TRBV5-1 and J is TRBJ2-3, with 9 bases fitting TRBD2. Sequencing used PBMCs. This receptor was obtained from a man in his forties in good health and CMV-seronegative. CDR3 in DNA: TGCGCCAGCAGCTTGGAGGCTAGCGGGGGCACAGATACGCAGTATTTT. This sequence encodes CASSLEASGGTDTQYF. Based on the CDR3 plus reference TRBV5-1 and TRBJ2-3, the full variable domain is KAGVTQTPRYLIKTRGQQVTLSCSPISGHRSVSWYQQTPGQGLQFLFEYFSETQRNKGNFPGRFSGRQFSNSRSEMNVSTLELGDSALYLCASSLEASGGTDTQYFGPGTRLTVL.